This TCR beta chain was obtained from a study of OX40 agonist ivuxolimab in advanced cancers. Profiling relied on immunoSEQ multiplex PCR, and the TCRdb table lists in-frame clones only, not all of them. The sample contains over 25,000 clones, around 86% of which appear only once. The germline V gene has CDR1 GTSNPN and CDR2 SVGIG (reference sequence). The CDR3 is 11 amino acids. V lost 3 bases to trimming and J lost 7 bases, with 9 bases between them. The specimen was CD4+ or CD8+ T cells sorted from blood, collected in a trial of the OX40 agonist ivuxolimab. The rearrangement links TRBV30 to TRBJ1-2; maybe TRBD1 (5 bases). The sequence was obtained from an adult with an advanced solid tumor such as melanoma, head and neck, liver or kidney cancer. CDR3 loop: CAWRWGGGYTF. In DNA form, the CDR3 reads TGTGCCTGGAGATGGGGCGGTGGCTACACCTTC.